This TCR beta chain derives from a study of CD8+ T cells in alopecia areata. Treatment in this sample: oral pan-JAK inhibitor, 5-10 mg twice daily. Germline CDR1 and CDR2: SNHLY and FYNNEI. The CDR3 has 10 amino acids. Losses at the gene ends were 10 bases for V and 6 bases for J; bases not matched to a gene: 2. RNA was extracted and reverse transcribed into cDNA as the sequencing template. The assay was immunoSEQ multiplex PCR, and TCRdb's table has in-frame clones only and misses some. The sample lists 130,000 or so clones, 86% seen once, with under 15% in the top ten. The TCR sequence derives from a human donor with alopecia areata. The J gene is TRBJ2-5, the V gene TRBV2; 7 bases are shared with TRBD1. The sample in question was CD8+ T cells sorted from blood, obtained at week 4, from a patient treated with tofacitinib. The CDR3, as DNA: TGTGCCACCAGGGGGAAGACCCAGTACTTC. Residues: CATRGKTQYF.